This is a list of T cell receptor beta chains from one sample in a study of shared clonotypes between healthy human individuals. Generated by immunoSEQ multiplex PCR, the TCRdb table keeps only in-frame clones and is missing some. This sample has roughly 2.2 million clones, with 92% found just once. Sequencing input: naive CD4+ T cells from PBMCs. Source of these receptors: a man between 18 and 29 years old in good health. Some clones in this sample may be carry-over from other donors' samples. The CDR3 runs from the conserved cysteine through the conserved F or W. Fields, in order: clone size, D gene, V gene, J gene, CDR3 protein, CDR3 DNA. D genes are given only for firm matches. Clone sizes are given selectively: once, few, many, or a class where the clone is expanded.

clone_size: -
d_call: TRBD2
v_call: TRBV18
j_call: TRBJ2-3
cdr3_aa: CASSPRTGTSISDTQYF
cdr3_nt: TGTGCCAGCTCACCACGGACCGGGACTAGCATATCAGATACGCAGTATTTT

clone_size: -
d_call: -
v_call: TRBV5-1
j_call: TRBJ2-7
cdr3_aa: CASSLDRYEQYF
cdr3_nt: TGCGCCAGCAGCTTGGACCGCTACGAGCAGTACTTC

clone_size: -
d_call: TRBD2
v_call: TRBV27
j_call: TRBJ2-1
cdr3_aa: CASTRLAGVHEQFF
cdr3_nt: TGTGCCAGCACTCGACTAGCGGGAGTTCATGAGCAGTTCTTC

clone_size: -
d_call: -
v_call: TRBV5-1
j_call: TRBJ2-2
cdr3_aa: CASSLGQLITGELFF
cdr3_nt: TGCGCCAGCAGCTTGGGACAGCTAATCACCGGGGAGCTGTTTTTT

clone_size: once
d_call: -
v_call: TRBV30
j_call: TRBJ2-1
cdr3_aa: CAHQGGPEQFF
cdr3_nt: TGTGCCCACCAGGGGGGTCCTGAGCAGTTCTTC

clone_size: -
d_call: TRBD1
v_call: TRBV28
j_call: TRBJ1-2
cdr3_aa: CASSFEGGRYGYTF
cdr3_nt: TGTGCCAGCAGTTTCGAAGGGGGCAGGTATGGCTACACCTTC

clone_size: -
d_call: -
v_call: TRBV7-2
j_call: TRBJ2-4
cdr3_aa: CASSQRTGLAKNIQYF
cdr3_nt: TGTGCCAGCAGCCAGAGGACGGGATTGGCCAAAAACATTCAGTACTTC

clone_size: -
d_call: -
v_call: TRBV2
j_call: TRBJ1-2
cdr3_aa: CASSERTLYGYTF
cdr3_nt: TGTGCCAGCAGTGAAAGGACACTCTATGGCTACACCTTC

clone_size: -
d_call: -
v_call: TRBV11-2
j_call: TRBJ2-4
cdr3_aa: CASSPLALRRGYF
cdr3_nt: TGTGCCAGCAGCCCGCTGGCTTTACGGAGGGGGTACTTC

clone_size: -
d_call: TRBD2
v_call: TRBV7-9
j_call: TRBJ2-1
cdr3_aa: CASSLGLAGAFNEQFF
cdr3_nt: TGTGCCAGCAGCTTAGGACTAGCGGGAGCGTTCAATGAGCAGTTCTTC

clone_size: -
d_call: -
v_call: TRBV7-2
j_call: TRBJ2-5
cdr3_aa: CASILQRQETQYF
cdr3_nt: TGTGCCAGCATCCTCCAACGCCAAGAGACCCAGTACTTC

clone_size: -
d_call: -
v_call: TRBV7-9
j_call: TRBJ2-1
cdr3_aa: CASRAALPTSYNEQFF
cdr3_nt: TGTGCCAGCAGGGCTGCGCTACCTACCTCCTACAATGAGCAGTTCTTC

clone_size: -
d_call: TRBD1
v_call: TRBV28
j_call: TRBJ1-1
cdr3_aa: CASSGGGGRLGNTEAFF
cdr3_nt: TGTGCCAGCAGTGGGGGAGGGGGCCGGCTGGGGAACACTGAAGCTTTCTTT

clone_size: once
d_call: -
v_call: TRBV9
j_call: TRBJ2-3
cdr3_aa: CASSVEPAGNTDTQYF
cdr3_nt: TGTGCCAGCAGCGTAGAGCCAGCGGGCAACACAGATACGCAGTATTTT

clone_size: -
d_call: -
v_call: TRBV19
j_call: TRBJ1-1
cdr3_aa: CASSSLSAGAFF
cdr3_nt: TGTGCCAGTAGTTCGCTTTCAGCGGGAGCTTTCTTT

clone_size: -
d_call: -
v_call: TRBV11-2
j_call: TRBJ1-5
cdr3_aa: CASSLGSNQPQHF
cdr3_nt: TGTGCCAGCAGCTTAGGGAGTAATCAGCCCCAGCATTTT

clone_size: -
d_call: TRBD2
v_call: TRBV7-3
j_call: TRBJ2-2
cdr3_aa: CASARRLAGANTGELFF
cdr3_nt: TGTGCCAGCGCGAGGAGGCTAGCGGGAGCGAACACCGGGGAGCTGTTTTTT

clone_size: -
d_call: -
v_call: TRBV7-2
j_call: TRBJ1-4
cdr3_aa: CASSPEGTRALNLLFF
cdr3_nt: TGTGCCAGCAGCCCAGAAGGGACAAGGGCTTTAAATTTGCTGTTTTTT

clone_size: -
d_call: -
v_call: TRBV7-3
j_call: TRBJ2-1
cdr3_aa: CASSLTAPARANEQFF
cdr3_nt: TGTGCCAGCAGCTTAACGGCACCGGCCCGCGCCAATGAGCAGTTCTTC

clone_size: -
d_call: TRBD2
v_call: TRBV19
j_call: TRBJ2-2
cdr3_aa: CASRGLAEFLTGELFF
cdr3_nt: TGTGCCAGTAGGGGACTAGCGGAATTCCTCACCGGGGAGCTGTTTTTT

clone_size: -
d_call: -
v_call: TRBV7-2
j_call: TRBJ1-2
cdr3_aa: CASSQRTNPPIYGYTF
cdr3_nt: TGTGCCAGCAGCCAACGGACAAATCCTCCCATCTATGGCTACACCTTC

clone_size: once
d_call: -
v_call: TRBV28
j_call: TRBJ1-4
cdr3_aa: CAGGNSPTNEKLFF
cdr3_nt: TGTGCCGGGGGAAACTCTCCAACTAATGAAAAACTGTTTTTT

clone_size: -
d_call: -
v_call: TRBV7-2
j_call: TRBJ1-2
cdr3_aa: CASSPGGTSRRGYTF
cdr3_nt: TGTGCCAGCAGCCCTGGGGGGACCTCTCGGAGGGGCTACACCTTC

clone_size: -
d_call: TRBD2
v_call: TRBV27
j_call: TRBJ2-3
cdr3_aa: CASSFLSRTSSIDTQYF
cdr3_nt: TGTGCCAGCAGTTTTTTGTCTCGGACTAGCTCGATAGATACGCAGTATTTT

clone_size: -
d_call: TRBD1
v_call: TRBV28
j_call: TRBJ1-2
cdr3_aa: CASSRLRTGATGYTF
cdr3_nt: TGTGCCAGCAGTCGACTACGGACAGGGGCAACTGGCTACACCTTC

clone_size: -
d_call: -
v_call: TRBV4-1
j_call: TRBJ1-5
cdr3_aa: CASSQSGVPQPQHF
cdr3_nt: TGCGCCAGCAGCCAGTCGGGCGTCCCTCAGCCCCAGCATTTT

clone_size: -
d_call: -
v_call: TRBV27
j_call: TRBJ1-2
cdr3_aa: CASSPRDPFGYTF
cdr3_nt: TGTGCCAGCAGTCCTCGGGACCCCTTTGGCTACACCTTC

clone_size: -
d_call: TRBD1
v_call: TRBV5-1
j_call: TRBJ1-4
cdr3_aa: CASSGQGGEKLFF
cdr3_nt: TGCGCCAGCTCCGGACAGGGGGGTGAAAAACTGTTTTTT

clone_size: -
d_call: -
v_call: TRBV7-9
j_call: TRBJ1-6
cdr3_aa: CASSLDGGSPLHF
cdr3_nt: TGTGCCAGCAGCTTAGATGGGGGTTCACCCCTCCACTTT

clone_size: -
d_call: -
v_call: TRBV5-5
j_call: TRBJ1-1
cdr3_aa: CASSPGWGVGTEAFF
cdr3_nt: TGTGCCAGCAGCCCTGGTTGGGGAGTGGGTACTGAAGCTTTCTTT

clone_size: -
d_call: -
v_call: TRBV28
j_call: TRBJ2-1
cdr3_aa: CASSVGPFNNEQFF
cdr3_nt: TGTGCCAGCAGTGTGGGGCCCTTTAACAATGAGCAGTTCTTC

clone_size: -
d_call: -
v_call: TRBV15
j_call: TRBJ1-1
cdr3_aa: CATSRDVWALGNTEAFF
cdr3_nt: TGTGCCACCAGCAGAGATGTGTGGGCACTTGGGAACACTGAAGCTTTCTTT

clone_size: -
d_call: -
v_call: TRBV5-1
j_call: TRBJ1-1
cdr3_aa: CASSLGRKNTEAFF
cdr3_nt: TGCGCCAGCAGCTTGGGGCGCAAGAACACTGAAGCTTTCTTT

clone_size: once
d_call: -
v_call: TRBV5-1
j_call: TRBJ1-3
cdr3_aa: CASSLRGRGSGNTIYF
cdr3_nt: TGCGCCAGCAGCTTGAGAGGCAGGGGCTCTGGAAACACCATATATTTT

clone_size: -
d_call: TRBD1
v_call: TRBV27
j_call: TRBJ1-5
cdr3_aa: CASSWTGNQPQHF
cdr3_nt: TGTGCCAGCAGTTGGACAGGGAATCAGCCCCAGCATTTT

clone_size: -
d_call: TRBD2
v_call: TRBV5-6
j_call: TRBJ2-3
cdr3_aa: CASSVAGGGGTDTQYF
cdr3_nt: TGTGCCAGCAGCGTAGCGGGAGGGGGTGGCACAGATACGCAGTATTTT

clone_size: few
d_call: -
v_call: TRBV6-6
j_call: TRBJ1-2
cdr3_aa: CASSPRGYGYTF
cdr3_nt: TGTGCCAGCAGTCCGAGGGGCTATGGCTACACCTTC

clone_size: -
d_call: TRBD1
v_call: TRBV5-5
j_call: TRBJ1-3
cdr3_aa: CASSLQGGPGNTIYF
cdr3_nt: TGTGCCAGCAGCTTGCAAGGGGGCCCTGGAAACACCATATATTTT

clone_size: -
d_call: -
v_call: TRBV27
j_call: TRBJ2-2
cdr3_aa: CASSLLSGTGELFF
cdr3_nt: TGTGCCAGCAGTTTACTTTCCGGCACCGGGGAGCTGTTTTTT

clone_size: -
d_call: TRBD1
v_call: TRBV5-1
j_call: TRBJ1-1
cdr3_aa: CASSFDRGPIGAFF
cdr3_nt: TGCGCCAGCAGCTTCGACAGGGGACCGATAGGAGCTTTCTTT

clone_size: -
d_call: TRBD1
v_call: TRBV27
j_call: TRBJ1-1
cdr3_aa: CAINRTGVNTEAFF
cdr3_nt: TGTGCTATAAACCGGACAGGGGTGAACACTGAAGCTTTCTTT

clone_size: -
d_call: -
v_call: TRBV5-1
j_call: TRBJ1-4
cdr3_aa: CASSFGGGATNEKLFF
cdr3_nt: TGCGCCAGCAGCTTCGGGGGAGGTGCAACTAATGAAAAACTGTTTTTT

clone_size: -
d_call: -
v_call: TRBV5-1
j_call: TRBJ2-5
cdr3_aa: CASTYSGFEETQYF
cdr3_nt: TGCGCCAGCACCTATTCGGGGTTTGAAGAGACCCAGTACTTC

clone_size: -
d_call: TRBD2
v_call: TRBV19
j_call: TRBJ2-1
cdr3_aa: CASRSSGSGPGRIGVEQFF
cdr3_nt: TGTGCCAGTAGAAGCAGCGGTAGCGGGCCCGGCCGAATCGGCGTGGAACAGTTCTTC

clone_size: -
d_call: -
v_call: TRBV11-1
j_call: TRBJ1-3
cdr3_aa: CASSNSGTRNTIYF
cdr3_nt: TGTGCCAGCAGCAATTCCGGGACAAGAAACACCATATATTTT

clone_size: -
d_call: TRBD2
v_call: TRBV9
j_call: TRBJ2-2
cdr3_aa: CASSVVAGGGLNTGELFF
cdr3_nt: TGTGCCAGCAGCGTAGTAGCGGGAGGAGGGCTAAACACCGGGGAGCTGTTTTTT

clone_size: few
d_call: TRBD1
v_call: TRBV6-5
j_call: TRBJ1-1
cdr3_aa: CASTNDRAITEAFF
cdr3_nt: TGTGCCAGCACCAACGACAGGGCGATCACTGAAGCTTTCTTT

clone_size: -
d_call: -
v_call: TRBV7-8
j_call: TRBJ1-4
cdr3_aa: CASSLEAATNEKLFF
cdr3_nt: TGTGCCAGCAGCTTAGAGGCAGCAACTAATGAAAAACTGTTTTTT

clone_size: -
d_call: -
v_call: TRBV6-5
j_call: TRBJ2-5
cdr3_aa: CASSEDPAETQYF
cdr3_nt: TGTGCCAGCAGTGAGGACCCTGCAGAGACCCAGTACTTC

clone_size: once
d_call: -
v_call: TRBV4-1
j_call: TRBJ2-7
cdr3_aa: CASSQGLLRGPAYEQYF
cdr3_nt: TGCGCCAGCAGCCAAGGTCTACTCAGAGGCCCCGCCTACGAGCAGTACTTC

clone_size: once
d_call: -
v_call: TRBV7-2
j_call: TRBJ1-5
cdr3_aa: CASSLVNNQPQHF
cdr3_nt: TGTGCCAGCAGCTTAGTGAATAATCAGCCCCAGCATTTT

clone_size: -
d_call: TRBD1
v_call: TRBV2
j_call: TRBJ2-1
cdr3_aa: CASSNRDRYNEQFF
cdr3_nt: TGTGCCAGCAGTAACCGGGACAGATACAATGAGCAGTTCTTC